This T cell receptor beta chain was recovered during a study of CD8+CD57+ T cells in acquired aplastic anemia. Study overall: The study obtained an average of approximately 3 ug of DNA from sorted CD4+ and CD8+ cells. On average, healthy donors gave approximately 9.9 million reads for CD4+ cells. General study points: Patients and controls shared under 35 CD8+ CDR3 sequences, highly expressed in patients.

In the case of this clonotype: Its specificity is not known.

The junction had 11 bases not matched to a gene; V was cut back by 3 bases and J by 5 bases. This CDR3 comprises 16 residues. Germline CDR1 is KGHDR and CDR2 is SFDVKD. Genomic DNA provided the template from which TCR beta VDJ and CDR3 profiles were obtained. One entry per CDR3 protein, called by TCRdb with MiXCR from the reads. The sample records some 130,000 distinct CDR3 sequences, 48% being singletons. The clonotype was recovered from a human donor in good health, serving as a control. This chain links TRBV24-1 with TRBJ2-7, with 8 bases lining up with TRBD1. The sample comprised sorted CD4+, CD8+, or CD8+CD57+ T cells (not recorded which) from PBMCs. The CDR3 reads CATSDPAGQVGHEQYF. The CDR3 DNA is TGTGCCACCAGTGATCCGGCGGGACAGGTTGGCCACGAGCAGTACTTC.